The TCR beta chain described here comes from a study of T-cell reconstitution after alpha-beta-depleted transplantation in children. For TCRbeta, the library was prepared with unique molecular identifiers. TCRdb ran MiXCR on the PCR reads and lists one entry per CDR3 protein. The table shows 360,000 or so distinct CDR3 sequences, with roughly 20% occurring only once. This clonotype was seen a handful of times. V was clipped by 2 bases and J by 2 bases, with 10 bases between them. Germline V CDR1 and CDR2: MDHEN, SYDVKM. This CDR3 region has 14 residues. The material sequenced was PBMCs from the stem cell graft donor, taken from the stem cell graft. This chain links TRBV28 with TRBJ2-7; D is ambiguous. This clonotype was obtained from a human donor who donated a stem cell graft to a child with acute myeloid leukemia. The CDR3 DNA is TGTGCCAGCAGTTTAATTTCCAAAACCTACGAGCAGTACTTC. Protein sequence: CASSLISKTYEQYF.